This T cell receptor (beta chain) appears in the sequencing data of a study of shared clonotypes between healthy human individuals. Study-level points and caveats: As a rule, naive subsets had a larger estimated richness than memory subsets.

In the original analysis: Owing to the provision of junction-only sequences devoid of quality scores by immunoSEQ, filtering differed. Assay used: immunoSEQ multiplex PCR; TCRdb lists only in-frame clones, some missing. That table supplies the V and J calls and clone size; D and trimming were determined from the DNA. The data hold approximately 2.5 million clones, with approximately 90% observed a single time. A remark on this clone: Its specificity is not known.

Researchers partitioned CD4+ cells into CD45RA+ naive and CD45RA-negative memory subsets. This CDR3 contains 12 residues. CDR1 and CDR2 (germline): SEHNR, FQNEAQ (reference sequence). Trimming shortened V by 0 bases and J by 6 bases, and 6 bases separated the two germline ends. This chain joins TRBV7-9 and TRBJ2-7; the D gene is possibly TRBD1 (5 bases). The sequencing sample was made of naive CD4+ T cells sorted from blood. As to subset: CD45RA+ positively selected. This clonotype was obtained from a man aged 18 to 35 in good health. CDR3 in amino acids: CASSLARAEQYF. CDR3 bases: TGTGCCAGCAGCTTAGCCAGGGCCGAGCAGTACTTC.